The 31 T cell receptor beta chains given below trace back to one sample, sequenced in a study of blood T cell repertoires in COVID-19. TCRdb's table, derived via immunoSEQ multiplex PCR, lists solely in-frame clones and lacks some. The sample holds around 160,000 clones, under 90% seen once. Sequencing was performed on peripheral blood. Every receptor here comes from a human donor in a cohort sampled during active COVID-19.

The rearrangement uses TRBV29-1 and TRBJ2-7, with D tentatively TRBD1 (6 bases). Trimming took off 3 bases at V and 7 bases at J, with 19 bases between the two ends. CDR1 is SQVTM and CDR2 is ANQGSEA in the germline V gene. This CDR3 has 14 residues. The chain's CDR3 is CSVEVRAGDREQYF. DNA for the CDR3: TGCAGCGTTGAGGTTAGGGCAGGGGATCGAGAGCAGTACTTC.

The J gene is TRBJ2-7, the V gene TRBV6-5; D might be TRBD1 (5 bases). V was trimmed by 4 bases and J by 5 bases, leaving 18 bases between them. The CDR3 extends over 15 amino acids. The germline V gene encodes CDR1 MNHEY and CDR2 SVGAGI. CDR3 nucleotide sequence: TGTGCCAGCAGTTTGTTCGACAGTTTTACGGACGAGCAGTACTTC. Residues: CASSLFDSFTDEQYF.

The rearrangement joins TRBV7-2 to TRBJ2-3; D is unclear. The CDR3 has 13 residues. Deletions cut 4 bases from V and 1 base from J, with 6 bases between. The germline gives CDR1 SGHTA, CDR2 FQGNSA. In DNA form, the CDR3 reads TGTGCCAGCAGCTCCTCGGGCACAGATACGCAGTATTTT. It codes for CASSSSGTDTQYF.

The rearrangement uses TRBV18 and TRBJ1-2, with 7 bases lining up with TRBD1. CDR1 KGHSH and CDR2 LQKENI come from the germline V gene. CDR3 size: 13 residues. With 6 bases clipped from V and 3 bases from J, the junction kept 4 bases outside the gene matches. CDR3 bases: TGTGCCAGCTCCCACGGACAGGACTATGGCTACACCTTC. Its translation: CASSHGQDYGYTF.

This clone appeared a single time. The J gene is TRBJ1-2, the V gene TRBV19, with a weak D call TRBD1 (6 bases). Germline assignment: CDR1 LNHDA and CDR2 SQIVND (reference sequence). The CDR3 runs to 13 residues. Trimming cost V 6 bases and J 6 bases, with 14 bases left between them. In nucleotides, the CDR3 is TGTGCCAGTAGGCCACAGGGATGGGATGGCTACACCTTC. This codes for CASRPQGWDGYTF. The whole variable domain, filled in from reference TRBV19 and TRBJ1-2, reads DGGITQSPKYLFRKEGQNVTLSCEQNLNHDAMYWYRQDPGQGLRLIYYSQIVNDFQKGDIAEGYSVSREKKESFPLTVTSAQKNPTAFYLCASRPQGWDGYTFGSGTRLTVV.

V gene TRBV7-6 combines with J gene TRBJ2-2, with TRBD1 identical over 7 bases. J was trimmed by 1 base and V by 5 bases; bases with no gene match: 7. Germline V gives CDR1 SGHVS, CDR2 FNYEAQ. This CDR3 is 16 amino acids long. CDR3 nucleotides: TGTGCCAGCAGCCCCGGGACAGCTAAGAACACCGGGGAGCTGTTTTTT. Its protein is CASSPGTAKNTGELFF.

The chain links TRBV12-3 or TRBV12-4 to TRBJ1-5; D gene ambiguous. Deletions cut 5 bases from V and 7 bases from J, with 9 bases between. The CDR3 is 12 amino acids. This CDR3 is CASSQLGQPQHF. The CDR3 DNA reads TGTGCCAGCAGTCAACTAGGGCAGCCCCAGCATTTT.

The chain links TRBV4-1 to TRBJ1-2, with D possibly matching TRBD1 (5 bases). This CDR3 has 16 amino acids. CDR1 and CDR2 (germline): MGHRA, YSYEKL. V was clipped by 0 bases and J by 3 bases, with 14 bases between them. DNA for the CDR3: TGCGCCAGCAGCCAAGAGGTGAACAGGTGGGACTATGGCTACACCTTC. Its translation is CASSQEVNRWDYGYTF.

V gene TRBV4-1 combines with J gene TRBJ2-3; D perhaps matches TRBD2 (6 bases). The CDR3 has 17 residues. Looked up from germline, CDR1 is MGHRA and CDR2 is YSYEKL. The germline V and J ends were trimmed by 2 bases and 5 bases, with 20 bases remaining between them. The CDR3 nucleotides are TGCGCCAGCAGCCAAATATCGGGACGGTCCGGGGGAGATACGCAGTATTTT. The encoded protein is CASSQISGRSGGDTQYF.

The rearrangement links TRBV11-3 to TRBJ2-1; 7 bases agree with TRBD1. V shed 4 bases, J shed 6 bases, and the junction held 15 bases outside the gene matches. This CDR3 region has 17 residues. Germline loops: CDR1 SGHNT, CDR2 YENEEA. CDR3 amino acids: CASSSPSTGSVTNEQFF. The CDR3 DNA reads TGTGCCAGCAGCTCACCTTCGACAGGGTCAGTCACCAATGAGCAGTTCTTC.

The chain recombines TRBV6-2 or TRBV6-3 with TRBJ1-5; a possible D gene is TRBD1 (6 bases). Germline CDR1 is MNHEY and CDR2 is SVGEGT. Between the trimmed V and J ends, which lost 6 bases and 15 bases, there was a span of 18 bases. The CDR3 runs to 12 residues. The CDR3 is CASSLYRAGRHF. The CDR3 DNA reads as TGTGCCAGCAGCCTCTACAGGGCAGGCCGGCATTTT.

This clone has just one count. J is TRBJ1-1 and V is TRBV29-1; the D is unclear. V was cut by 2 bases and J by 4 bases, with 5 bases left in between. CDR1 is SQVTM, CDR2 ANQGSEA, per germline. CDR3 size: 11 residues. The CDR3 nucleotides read TGCAGCGTTGAACCGAGCACTGAAGCTTTCTTT. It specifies CSVEPSTEAFF. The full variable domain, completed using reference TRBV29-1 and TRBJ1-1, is SAVISQKPSRDICQRGTSLTIQCQVDSQVTMMFWYRQQPGQSLTLIATANQGSEATYESGFVIDKFPISRPNLTFSTLTVSNMSPEDSSIYLCSVEPSTEAFFGQGTRLTVV.

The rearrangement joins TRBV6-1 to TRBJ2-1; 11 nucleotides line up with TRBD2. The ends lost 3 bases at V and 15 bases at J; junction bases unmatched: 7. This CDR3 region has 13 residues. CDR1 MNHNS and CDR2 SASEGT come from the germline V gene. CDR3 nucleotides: TGTGCCAGCAGTGAGACCTTAGCGGGAGGGGTGTTCTTC. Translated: CASSETLAGGVFF.

CDR3 amino acids: CAWSVEVGYGYTF. The CDR3 nucleotides are TGTGCCTGGAGTGTTGAGGTCGGCTATGGCTACACCTTC. The chain joins TRBV30 to TRBJ1-2, with D unclear. Germline V gene data show CDR1 as GTSNPN and CDR2 as SVGIG (reference sequence). CDR3 length equals 13 residues. The V end lost 0 bases, the J end lost 4 bases, and 9 bases lay between the germline ends. The variable domain in full, with the rest retrieved from reference TRBV30 and TRBJ1-2, is SQTIHQWPATLVQPVGSPLSLECTVEGTSNPNLYWYRQAAGRGLQLLFYSVGIGQISSEVPQNLSASRPQDRQFILSSKKLLLSDSGFYLCAWSVEVGYGYTFGSGTRLTVV.

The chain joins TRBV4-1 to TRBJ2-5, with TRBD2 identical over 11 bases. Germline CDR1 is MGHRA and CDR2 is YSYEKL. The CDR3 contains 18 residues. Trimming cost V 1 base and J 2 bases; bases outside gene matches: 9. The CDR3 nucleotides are TGCGCCAGCAGCCAAGGAATAGCGGGGGGGCTCGGGCAAGAGACCCAGTACTTC. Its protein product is CASSQGIAGGLGQETQYF.

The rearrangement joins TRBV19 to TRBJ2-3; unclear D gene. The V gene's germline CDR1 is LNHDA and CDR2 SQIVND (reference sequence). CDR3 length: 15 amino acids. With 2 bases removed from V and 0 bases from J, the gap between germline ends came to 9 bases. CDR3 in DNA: TGTGCCAGTAGTATACTTCTTACTAGCACAGATACGCAGTATTTT. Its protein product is CASSILLTSTDTQYF.

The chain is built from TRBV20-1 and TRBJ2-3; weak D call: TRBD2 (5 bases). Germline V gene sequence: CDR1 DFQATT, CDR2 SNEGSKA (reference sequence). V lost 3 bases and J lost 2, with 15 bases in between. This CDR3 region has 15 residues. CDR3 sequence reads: CSASPTRGYTDTQYF. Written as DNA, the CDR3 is TGCAGTGCTAGTCCCACACGGGGATACACAGATACGCAGTATTTT.

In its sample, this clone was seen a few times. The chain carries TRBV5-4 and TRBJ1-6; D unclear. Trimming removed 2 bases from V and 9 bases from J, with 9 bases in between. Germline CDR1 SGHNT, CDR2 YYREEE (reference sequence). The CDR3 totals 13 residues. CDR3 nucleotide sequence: TGTGCCAGCAGCTTAGGCAGCGGTTCACCCCTCCACTTT. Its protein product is CASSLGSGSPLHF.

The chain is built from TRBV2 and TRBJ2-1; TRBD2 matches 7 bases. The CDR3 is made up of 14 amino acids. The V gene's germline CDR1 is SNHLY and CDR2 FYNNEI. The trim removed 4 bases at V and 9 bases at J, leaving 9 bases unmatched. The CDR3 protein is CASSGETRGVEQFF. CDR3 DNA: TGTGCCAGCAGTGGCGAGACCCGGGGGGTTGAGCAGTTCTTC.

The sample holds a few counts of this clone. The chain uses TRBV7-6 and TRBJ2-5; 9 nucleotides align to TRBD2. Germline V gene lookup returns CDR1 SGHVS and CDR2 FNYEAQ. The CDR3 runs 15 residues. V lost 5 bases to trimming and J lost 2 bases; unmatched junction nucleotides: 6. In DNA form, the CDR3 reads TGTGCCAGCAGCCCTTTAGCGGGGGCACAAGAGACCCAGTACTTC. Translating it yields CASSPLAGAQETQYF.

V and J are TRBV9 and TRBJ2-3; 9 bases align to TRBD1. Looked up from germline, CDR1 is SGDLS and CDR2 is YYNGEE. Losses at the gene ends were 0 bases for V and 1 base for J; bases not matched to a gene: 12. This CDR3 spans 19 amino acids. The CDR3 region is CASSVEQLGQGWGTDTQYF. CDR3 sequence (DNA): TGTGCCAGCAGCGTAGAGCAATTGGGACAGGGATGGGGCACAGATACGCAGTATTTT.

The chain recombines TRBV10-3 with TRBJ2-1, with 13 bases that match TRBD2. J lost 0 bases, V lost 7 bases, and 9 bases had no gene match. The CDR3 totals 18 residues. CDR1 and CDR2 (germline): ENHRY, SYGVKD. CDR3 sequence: CAIMRLAGGKSSYNEQFF. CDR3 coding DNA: TGTGCCATCATGCGACTAGCGGGGGGAAAGAGCTCCTACAATGAGCAGTTCTTC.

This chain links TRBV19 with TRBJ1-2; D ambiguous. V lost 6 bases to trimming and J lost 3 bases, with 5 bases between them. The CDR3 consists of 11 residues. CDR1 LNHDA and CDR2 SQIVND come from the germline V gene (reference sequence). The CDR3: CASSPDYGYTF. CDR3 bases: TGTGCCAGTAGCCCAGACTATGGCTACACCTTC.

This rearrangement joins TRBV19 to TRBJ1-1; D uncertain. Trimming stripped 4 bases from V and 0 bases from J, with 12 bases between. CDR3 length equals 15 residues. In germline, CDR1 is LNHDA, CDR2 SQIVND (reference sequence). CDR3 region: CASSTFGGMNTEAFF. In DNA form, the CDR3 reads TGTGCCAGTAGTACGTTTGGCGGGATGAACACTGAAGCTTTCTTT.

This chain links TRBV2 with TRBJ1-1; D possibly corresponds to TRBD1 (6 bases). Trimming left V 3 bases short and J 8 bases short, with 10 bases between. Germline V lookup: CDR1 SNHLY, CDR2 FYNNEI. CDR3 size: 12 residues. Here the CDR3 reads CASSEDSLEAFF. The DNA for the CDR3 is TGTGCCAGCAGTGAGGACAGTTTGGAAGCTTTCTTT.

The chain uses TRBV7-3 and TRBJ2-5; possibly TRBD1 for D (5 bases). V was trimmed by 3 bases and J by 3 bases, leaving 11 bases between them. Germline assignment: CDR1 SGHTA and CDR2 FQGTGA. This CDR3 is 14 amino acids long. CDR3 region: CASSFQGGEETQYF. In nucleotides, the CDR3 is TGTGCCAGCAGCTTCCAGGGTGGCGAAGAGACCCAGTACTTC.

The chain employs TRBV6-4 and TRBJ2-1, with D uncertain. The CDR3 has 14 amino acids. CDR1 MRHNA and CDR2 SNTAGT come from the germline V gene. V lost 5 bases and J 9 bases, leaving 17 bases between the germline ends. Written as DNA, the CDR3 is TGTGCCAGCAGTTTAAGGAGCTATCTTGGTGAGCAGTTCTTC. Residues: CASSLRSYLGEQFF.

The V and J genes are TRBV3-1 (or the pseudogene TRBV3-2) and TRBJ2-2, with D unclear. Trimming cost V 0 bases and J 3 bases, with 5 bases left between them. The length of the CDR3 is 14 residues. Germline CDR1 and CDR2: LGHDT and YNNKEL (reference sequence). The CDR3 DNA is TGTGCCAGCAGCCAAGACGAGTACACCGGGGAGCTGTTTTTT. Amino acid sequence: CASSQDEYTGELFF.

CDR3 region: CASSLRTGVNTEAFF. The CDR3 DNA is TGCGCCAGCAGCTTACGGACAGGGGTGAACACTGAAGCTTTCTTT. The chain has TRBV5-1 and TRBJ1-1; 9 bases line up with TRBD1. The V gene end was trimmed by 2 bases and the J gene end by 0 bases; junction bases not matched to a gene: 2. Germline CDR1 reads SGHRS; CDR2 reads YFSETQ. There are 15 residues in the CDR3.

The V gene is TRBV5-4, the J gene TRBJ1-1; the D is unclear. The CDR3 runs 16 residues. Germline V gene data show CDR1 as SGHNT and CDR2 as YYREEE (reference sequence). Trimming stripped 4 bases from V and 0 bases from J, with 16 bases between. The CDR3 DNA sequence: TGTGCCAGCAGCCCTCGGCGGGGAGGTGTGAACACTGAAGCTTTCTTT. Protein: CASSPRRGGVNTEAFF.

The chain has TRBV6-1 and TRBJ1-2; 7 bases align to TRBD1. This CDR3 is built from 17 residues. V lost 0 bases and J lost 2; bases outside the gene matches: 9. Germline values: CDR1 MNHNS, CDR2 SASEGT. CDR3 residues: CASSEARGAGGNYGYTF. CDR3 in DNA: TGTGCCAGCAGTGAAGCGCGAGGGGCAGGGGGAAACTATGGCTACACCTTC.